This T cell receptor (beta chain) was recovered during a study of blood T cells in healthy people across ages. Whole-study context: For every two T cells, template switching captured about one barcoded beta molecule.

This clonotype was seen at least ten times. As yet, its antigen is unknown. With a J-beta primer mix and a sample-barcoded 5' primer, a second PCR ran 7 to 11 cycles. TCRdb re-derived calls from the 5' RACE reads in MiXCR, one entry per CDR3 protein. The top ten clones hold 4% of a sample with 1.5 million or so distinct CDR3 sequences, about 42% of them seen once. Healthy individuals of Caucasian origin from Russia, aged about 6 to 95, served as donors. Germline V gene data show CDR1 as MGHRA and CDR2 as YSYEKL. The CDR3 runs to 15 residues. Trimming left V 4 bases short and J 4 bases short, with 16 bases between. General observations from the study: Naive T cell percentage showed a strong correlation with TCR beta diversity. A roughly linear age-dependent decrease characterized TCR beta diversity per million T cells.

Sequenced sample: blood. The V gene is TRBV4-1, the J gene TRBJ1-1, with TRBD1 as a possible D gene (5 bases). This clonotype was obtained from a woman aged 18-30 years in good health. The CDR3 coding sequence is TGCGCCAGCAGCCGGATATCCAGGGAGAGCACTGAAGCTTTCTTT. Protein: CASSRISRESTEAFF.